These 14 T cell receptor beta chains were sequenced from one sample in a study of graft-versus-host responses after intestinal transplantation (TCRdb year 2021). Read against the paper, the sample's time point label means: cells obtained before transplantation from donor or recipient. The library relied on the immunoSEQ multiplex PCR assay. The table comes from immuneACCESS by way of TCRdb, which keeps in-frame sequences with V and J called. Part of the clones is missing from these tables; in studies checked, under half for an unresolved V gene and the rest for unknown reasons. The sample has about 99,000 clones on record, roughly 92% of them singletons. The top ten constitute around 0.07% of the sample. No antigen has been assigned to these receptors. The sample consisted of unstimulated CD8+ T cells sorted from spleen or lymph node cells, taken before transplant. The receptors stem from a human donor who was the organ donor for an intestinal transplant.

The CDR3 DNA reads TGTGCCAGCAGTGAACACCCCTACGGTGAGCAGTTCTTC. Amino acid sequence: CASSEHPYGEQFF. This chain connects TRBV2 to TRBJ2-1; D gene unclear. The V gene's germline CDR1 is SNHLY and CDR2 FYNNEI. Trimming took 2 bases from V and 9 from J, leaving 11 bases between them. The CDR3 loop spans 13 amino acids.

The V and J genes are TRBV30 and TRBJ1-4; D gene ambiguous. Germline V gene lookup returns CDR1 GTSNPN and CDR2 SVGIG (reference sequence). The germline V and J ends were trimmed by 0 bases and 5 bases, with 13 bases remaining between them. This CDR3 has 15 amino acids. The CDR3 protein is CAWSVPGGLNEKLFF. DNA for the CDR3: TGTGCCTGGAGTGTACCCGGCGGACTGAATGAAAAACTGTTTTTT. The complete variable domain, with remaining parts taken from reference TRBV30 and TRBJ1-4, reads SQTIHQWPATLVQPVGSPLSLECTVEGTSNPNLYWYRQAAGRGLQLLFYSVGIGQISSEVPQNLSASRPQDRQFILSSKKLLLSDSGFYLCAWSVPGGLNEKLFFGSGTQLSVL.

CDR3 sequence reads: CASSLSVSGNTIYF. In nucleotides, the CDR3 is TGTGCCAGCAGCTTATCAGTCTCTGGAAACACCATATATTTT. The V gene is TRBV7-3, the J gene TRBJ1-3; D remains unclear. V was pared by 2 bases and J by 0 bases, with 5 bases between. Germline V gene data show CDR1 as SGHTA and CDR2 as FQGTGA. This CDR3 region has 14 residues.

This chain connects TRBV12-5 to TRBJ2-3; 7 bases match TRBD2. Germline values: CDR1 LGHNT, CDR2 FRNRAP. Trimming cost V 3 bases and J 0 bases; bases outside gene matches: 6. The CDR3 is 16 residues long. The CDR3 loop is CASGFPSSGSTDTQYF. Written as DNA, the CDR3 is TGTGCTAGTGGTTTCCCATCTAGCGGAAGCACAGATACGCAGTATTTT. Full variable domain (remainder filled in from reference TRBV12-5 and TRBJ2-3): DARVTQTPRHKVTEMGQEVTMRCQPILGHNTVFWYRQTMMQGLELLAYFRNRAPLDDSGMPKDRFSAEMPDATLATLKIQPSEPRDSAVYFCASGFPSSGSTDTQYFGPGTRLTVL.

The chain uses TRBV10-2 and TRBJ2-3; D not certain. The CDR3 consists of 13 residues. Germline assignment: CDR1 WSHSY and CDR2 SAAADI. Deletions cut 7 bases from V and 5 bases from J, with 13 bases between. The CDR3, as DNA: TGCGCCAGCACCCCTTACGTACAAGATACGCAGTATTTT. Translated, it gives CASTPYVQDTQYF.

As regards this clone: Other DNA sequences in this sample translate to the same CDR3. The CDR3 nucleotides are TGTGCCACCAGCAGAGTATCGTCCACTAATGAGCAGTTCTTC. This sequence encodes CATSRVSSTNEQFF. V gene TRBV15 combines with J gene TRBJ2-1; D uncertain. Per germline, CDR1 LNHNV and CDR2 YYDKDF (reference sequence). The CDR3 extends over 14 amino acids. V dropped 1 base and J dropped 7 bases, with 11 bases sitting between them.

This chain joins TRBV4-1 and TRBJ2-7; TRBD2 is a possible D gene (5 bases). CDR1 and CDR2 (germline): MGHRA, YSYEKL. The V and J ends lost 2 bases and 0 bases respectively, with 11 bases between them. This CDR3 has 15 residues. The CDR3 region has the DNA TGCGCCAGCAGCCAAAGCCCACTAGGCTCCTACGAGCAGTACTTC. Translated, it gives CASSQSPLGSYEQYF.

The chain joins TRBV5-1 to TRBJ1-1; 7 bases are a match to TRBD1. In germline, CDR1 is SGHRS, CDR2 YFSETQ. The CDR3 consists of 16 residues. With V trimmed by 0 bases and J by 3 bases, 8 bases remained unmatched. The chain's CDR3 is CASSLDRGLPDTEAFF. CDR3 DNA: TGCGCCAGCAGCTTGGACAGGGGTCTCCCGGACACTGAAGCTTTCTTT.

The V and J genes are TRBV5-7 and TRBJ1-4; D not certain. TRBV5-7 carries the ORF label, with uncertain function. This CDR3 spans 16 amino acids. The V and J ends lost 1 base and 4 bases respectively, with 14 bases between them. CDR3 residues: CASSLRWRWVNEKLFF. The CDR3, as DNA: TGTGCCAGCAGCTTGAGGTGGAGGTGGGTTAATGAAAAACTGTTTTTT.

The rearrangement links TRBV9 to TRBJ2-2; the match to TRBD2 covers 9 bases. The junction had 7 bases not matched to a gene; V was cut back by 4 bases and J by 6 bases. CDR1 and CDR2 (germline): SGDLS, YYNGEE. The CDR3 totals 15 residues. Here the CDR3 reads CASSIEIAGAGELFF. In nucleotides, the CDR3 is TGTGCCAGCAGCATAGAGATAGCGGGAGCCGGGGAGCTGTTTTTT.

The chain recombines TRBV19 with TRBJ2-1; TRBD2 matches 14 bases. Germline V CDR1 and CDR2: LNHDA, SQIVND (reference sequence). CDR3 length equals 15 residues. The J segment lost 5 bases and the V segment lost 4 bases, leaving 1 base of the junction unmatched. CDR3 protein: CASSRGLAGDNEQFF. CDR3 nucleotides: TGTGCCAGTAGTAGGGGACTAGCGGGGGACAATGAGCAGTTCTTC. The full variable domain, with the rest looked up from reference TRBV19 and TRBJ2-1, is DGGITQSPKYLFRKEGQNVTLSCEQNLNHDAMYWYRQDPGQGLRLIYYSQIVNDFQKGDIAEGYSVSREKKESFPLTVTSAQKNPTAFYLCASSRGLAGDNEQFFGPGTRLTVL.

This chain connects TRBV6-5 to TRBJ2-7; 9 nucleotides agree with TRBD1. This CDR3 comprises 15 residues. Germline CDR1 and CDR2: MNHEY and SVGAGI. The trim removed 7 bases at V and 2 bases at J, leaving 9 bases unmatched. In DNA form, the CDR3 reads TGTGCCAGCAACGTACCGGACAGGGGACCCTACGAGCAGTACTTC. This sequence encodes CASNVPDRGPYEQYF.

This clone was seen a single time. The genes are TRBV2 and TRBJ2-5; a weak D match, TRBD1 (5 bases). The CDR3 totals 14 residues. V was trimmed by 4 bases and J by 2 bases, leaving 11 bases between them. Per germline, CDR1 SNHLY and CDR2 FYNNEI. CDR3 sequence: CASSGGPSQETQYF. The CDR3 DNA sequence: TGTGCCAGCAGTGGGGGCCCTTCACAAGAGACCCAGTACTTC.

V is TRBV28 and J is TRBJ2-1, with D tentatively TRBD2 (5 bases). The CDR3 has 17 amino acids. V was clipped by 5 bases and J by 0 bases, with 17 bases between them. Germline loops: CDR1 MDHEN, CDR2 SYDVKM. CDR3 sequence: CASSSLQAEASYNEQFF. CDR3 in DNA: TGTGCCAGCAGTAGTCTTCAAGCGGAAGCCTCCTACAATGAGCAGTTCTTC.